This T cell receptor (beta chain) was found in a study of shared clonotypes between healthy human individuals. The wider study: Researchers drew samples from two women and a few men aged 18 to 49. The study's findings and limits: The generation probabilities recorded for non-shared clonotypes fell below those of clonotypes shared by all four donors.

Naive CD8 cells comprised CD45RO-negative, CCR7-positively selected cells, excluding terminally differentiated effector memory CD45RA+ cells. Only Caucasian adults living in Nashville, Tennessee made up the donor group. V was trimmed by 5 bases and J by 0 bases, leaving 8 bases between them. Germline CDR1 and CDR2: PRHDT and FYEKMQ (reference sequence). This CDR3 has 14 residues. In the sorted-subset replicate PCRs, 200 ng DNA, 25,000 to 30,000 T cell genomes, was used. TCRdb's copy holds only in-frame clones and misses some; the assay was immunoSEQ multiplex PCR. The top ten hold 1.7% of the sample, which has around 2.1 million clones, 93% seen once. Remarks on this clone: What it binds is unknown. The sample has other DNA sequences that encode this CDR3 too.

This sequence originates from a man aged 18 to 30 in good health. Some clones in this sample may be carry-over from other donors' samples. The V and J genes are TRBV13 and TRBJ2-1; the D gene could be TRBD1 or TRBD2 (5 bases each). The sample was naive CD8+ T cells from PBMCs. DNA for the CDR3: TGTGCCAGCAGCCCAGGGAGCTCCTACAATGAGCAGTTCTTC. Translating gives CASSPGSSYNEQFF.